A single sample is the source of the 5 T cell receptor beta chains below, sequenced in a study of T cell changes during pregnancy in multiple sclerosis. The assay was immunoSEQ multiplex PCR, and TCRdb's table has in-frame clones only and misses some. In the table there are about 48,000 clones, approximately 91% of which are singletons. The specimen comprised CD4+ T cells from peripheral blood mononuclear cells, sampled in the third trimester of pregnancy. These receptors came from a female donor with multiple sclerosis, enrolled in a pregnancy study.

The V call is TRBV11-2, the J call TRBJ2-1; D not certain. The V end lost 1 base, the J end lost 0 bases, and 7 bases lay between the germline ends. The CDR3 runs 15 residues. Germline assignment: CDR1 SGHAT and CDR2 FQNNGV. In nucleotides, the CDR3 is TGTGCCAGCAGCTTAGTGATGAGCTCCTACAATGAGCAGTTCTTC. Encoded protein: CASSLVMSSYNEQFF. The full variable domain, with the rest looked up from reference TRBV11-2 and TRBJ2-1, is EAGVAQSPRYKIIEKRQSVAFWCNPISGHATLYWYQQILGQGPKLLIQFQNNGVVDDSQLPKDRFSAERLKGVDSTLKIQPAKLEDSAVYLCASSLVMSSYNEQFFGPGTRLTVL.

The chain employs TRBV19 and TRBJ2-1, with 8 bases fitting TRBD2. Germline CDR1 and CDR2: LNHDA and SQIVND (reference sequence). This CDR3 has 15 amino acids. V gave up 3 bases and J gave up 0 bases; unmatched junction bases: 1. The CDR3 loop is CASSIGTSSYNEQFF. The CDR3, as DNA: TGTGCCAGTAGTATCGGGACTAGCTCCTACAATGAGCAGTTCTTC. Together with reference TRBV19 and TRBJ2-1, the CDR3 gives the full variable domain: DGGITQSPKYLFRKEGQNVTLSCEQNLNHDAMYWYRQDPGQGLRLIYYSQIVNDFQKGDIAEGYSVSREKKESFPLTVTSAQKNPTAFYLCASSIGTSSYNEQFFGPGTRLTVL.

The rearrangement joins TRBV5-4 to TRBJ1-4; 8 bases are shared with TRBD1. The germline V gene encodes CDR1 SGHNT and CDR2 YYREEE (reference sequence). After removal of 4 bases from V and 6 bases from J, the junction contained 8 bases not matched to a gene. The CDR3 loop spans 15 amino acids. The CDR3 here is CASSRRTGRDEKLFF. As DNA, the CDR3 is TGTGCCAGCAGCCGTAGGACAGGGAGGGATGAAAAACTGTTTTTT.

This sequence joins TRBV14 and TRBJ2-2; a weak D match, TRBD2 (7 bases). V was trimmed by 0 bases and J by 0 bases, leaving 11 bases between them. CDR1 and CDR2 from the germline V gene are SGHDN and FVKESK. The CDR3 has 17 residues. The chain's CDR3 is CASSQDFGGPNTGELFF. The CDR3 coding sequence is TGTGCCAGCAGCCAAGATTTCGGGGGGCCGAACACCGGGGAGCTGTTTTTT.

The chain carries TRBV28 and TRBJ1-5; 12 bases are a match to TRBD1. From germline, CDR1 is MDHEN and CDR2 SYDVKM. The V gene end was trimmed by 11 bases and the J gene end by 3 bases; junction bases not matched to a gene: 8. The length of the CDR3 is 15 residues. In DNA, the CDR3 is TGTGCCGCCTCCGGGACAGGGGGCTACAATCAGCCCCAGCATTTT. It yields the protein CAASGTGGYNQPQHF.